This TCR beta chain stems from a study of OX40 agonist ivuxolimab in advanced cancers. Study observations and caveats: In the expanded peripheral T cells, antigen specificity was never determined.

The V gene's germline CDR1 is WNHNN and CDR2 SYGVQD (reference sequence). Between the trimmed V and J ends, which lost 2 bases and 4 bases, there was a span of 3 bases. The CDR3 is 12 amino acids. As regards this clone: Its cognate antigen is unknown.

This table comes from immunoSEQ multiplex PCR, and its TCRdb copy is limited to in-frame clones, with some not included. Among around 110,000 clones, approximately 90% were seen once, and the ten largest hold roughly 1.2%. The sequences come from CD4+ or CD8+ T cells sorted from blood, collected in a trial of the OX40 agonist ivuxolimab. The sequence was obtained from an adult with an advanced solid tumor such as melanoma, head and neck, liver or kidney cancer. V is TRBV10-1 and J is TRBJ1-3; D unclear. As DNA, the CDR3 is TGCGCCAGCAGTGAGAACGGAAACACCATATATTTT. Protein: CASSENGNTIYF.